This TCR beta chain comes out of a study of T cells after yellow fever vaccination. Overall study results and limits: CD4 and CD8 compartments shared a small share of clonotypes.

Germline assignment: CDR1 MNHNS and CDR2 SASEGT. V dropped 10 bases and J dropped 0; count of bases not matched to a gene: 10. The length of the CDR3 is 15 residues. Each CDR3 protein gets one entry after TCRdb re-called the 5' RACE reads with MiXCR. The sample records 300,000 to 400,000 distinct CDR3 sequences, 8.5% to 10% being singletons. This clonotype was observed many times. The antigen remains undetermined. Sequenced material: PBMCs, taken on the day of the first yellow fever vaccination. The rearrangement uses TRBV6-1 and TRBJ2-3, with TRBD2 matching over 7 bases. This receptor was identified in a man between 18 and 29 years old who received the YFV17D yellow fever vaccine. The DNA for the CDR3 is TGTGCCACGGGAGGCGGGAGATCTAGCACAGATACGCAGTATTTT. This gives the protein CATGGGRSSTDTQYF.